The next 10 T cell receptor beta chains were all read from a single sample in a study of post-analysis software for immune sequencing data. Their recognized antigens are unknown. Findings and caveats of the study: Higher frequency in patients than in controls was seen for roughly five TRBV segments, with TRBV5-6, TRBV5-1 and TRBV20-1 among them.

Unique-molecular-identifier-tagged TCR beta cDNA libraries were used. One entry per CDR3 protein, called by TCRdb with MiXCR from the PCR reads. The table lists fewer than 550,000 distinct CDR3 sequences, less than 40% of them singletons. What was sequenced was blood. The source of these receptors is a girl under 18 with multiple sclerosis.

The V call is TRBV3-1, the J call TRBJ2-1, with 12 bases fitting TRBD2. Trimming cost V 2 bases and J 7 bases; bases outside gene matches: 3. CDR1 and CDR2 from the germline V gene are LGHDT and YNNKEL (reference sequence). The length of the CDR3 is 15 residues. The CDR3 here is CASSQLAGGPNEQFF. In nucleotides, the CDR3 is TGTGCCAGCAGCCAACTAGCGGGGGGGCCGAATGAGCAGTTCTTC.

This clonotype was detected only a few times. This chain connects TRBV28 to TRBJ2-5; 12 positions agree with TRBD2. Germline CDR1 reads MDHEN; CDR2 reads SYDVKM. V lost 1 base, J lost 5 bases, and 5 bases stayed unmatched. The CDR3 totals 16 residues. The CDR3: CASSLSASGGAETQYF. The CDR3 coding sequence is TGTGCCAGCAGTTTATCGGCTAGCGGGGGGGCGGAGACCCAGTACTTC.

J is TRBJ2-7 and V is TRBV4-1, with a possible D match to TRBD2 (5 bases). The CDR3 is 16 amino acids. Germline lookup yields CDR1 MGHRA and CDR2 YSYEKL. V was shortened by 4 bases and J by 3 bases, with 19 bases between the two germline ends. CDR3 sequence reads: CASSPWATRTLYEQYF. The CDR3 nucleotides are TGCGCCAGCAGCCCTTGGGCTACCCGGACTCTCTACGAGCAGTACTTC.

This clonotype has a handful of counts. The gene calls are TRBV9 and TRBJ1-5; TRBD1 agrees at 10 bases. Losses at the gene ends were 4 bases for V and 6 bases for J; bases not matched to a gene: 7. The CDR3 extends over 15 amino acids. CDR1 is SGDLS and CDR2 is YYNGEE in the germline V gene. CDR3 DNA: TGTGCCAGCAGCCGAGGGACAGGGGAGGCTCAGCCCCAGCATTTT. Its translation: CASSRGTGEAQPQHF.

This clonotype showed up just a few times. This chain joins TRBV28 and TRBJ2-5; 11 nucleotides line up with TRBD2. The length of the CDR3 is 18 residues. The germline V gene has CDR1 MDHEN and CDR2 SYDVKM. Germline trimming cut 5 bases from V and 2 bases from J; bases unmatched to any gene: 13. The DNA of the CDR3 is TGTGCCAGCAGTCCCCCCCCGGAGCTAGCGGGGGGACAAGAGACCCAGTACTTC. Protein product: CASSPPPELAGGQETQYF.

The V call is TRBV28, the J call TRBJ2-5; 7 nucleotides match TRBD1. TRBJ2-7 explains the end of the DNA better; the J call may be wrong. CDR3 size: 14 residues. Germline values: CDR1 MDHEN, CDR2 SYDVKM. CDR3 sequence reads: CATIGTALEDEQYF. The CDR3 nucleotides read TGTGCCACCATCGGGACAGCACTCGAGGACGAGCAGTACTTC.

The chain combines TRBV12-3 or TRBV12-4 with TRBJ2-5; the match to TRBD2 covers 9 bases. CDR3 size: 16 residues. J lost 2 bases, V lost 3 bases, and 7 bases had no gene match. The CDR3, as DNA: TGTGCCAGCAGTTTGCAAGCGGGGGGTCTACAAGAGACCCAGTACTTC. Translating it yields CASSLQAGGLQETQYF.

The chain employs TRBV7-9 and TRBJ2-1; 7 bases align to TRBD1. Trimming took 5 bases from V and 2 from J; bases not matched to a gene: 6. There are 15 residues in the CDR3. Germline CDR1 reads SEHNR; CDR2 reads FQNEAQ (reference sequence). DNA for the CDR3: TGTGCCAGCAGCGTTGACAGGGTGACCTACAATGAGCAGTTCTTC. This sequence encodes CASSVDRVTYNEQFF.

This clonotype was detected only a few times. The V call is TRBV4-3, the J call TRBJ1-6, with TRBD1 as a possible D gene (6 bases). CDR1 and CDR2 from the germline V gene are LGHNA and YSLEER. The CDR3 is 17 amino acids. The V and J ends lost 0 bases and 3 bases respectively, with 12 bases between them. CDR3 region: CASSQDLQGSYNSPLHF. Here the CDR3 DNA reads TGCGCCAGCAGCCAAGATCTGCAGGGGAGCTATAATTCACCCCTCCACTTT.

CDR3 sequence reads: CASSPTSGGSDTQYF. In DNA, the CDR3 is TGTGCCAGCAGTCCGACTAGCGGGGGATCAGATACGCAGTATTTT. The V and J genes are TRBV2 and TRBJ2-3; TRBD2 agrees at 12 bases. Germline CDR1 and CDR2: SNHLY and FYNNEI. The CDR3 has 15 residues. The V and J ends lost 5 bases and 4 bases, in that order; junction bases with no gene match: 4.